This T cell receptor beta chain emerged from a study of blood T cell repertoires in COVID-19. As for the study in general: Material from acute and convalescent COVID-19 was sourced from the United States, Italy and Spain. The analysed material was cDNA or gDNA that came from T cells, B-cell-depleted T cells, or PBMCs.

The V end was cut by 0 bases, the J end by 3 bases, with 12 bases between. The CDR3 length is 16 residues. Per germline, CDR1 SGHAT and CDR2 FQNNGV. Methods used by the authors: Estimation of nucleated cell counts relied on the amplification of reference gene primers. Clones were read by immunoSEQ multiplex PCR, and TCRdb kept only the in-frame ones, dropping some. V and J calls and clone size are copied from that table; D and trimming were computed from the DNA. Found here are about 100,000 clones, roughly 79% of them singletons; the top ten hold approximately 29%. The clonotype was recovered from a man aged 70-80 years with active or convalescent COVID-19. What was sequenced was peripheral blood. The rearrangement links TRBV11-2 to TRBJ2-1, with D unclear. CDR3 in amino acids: CASSLERSGFYNEQFF. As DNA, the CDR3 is TGTGCCAGCAGCTTAGAACGGTCAGGCTTCTACAATGAGCAGTTCTTC.